This TCR beta chain appears in the sequencing data of a study of blood T cell repertoires in COVID-19. Study context: PBMCs, B-cell-depleted T cells, or T cells provided the cDNA or gDNA that made up the material.

V dropped 3 bases and J dropped 3; count of bases not matched to a gene: 7. The CDR3 runs 15 residues. CDR1 and CDR2 (germline): LNHDA, SQIVND (reference sequence). Here immunoSEQ multiplex PCR was the method, and the copy in TCRdb shows in-frame clones only, minus some. The repertoire holds around 400,000 clones, with over 75% as singletons. The TCR sequence derives from a woman aged 60 to 75 with COVID-19, enrolled during active disease. The chain recombines TRBV19 with TRBJ1-2; 7 bases are shared with TRBD1. The sample consisted of peripheral blood. The CDR3 DNA is TGTGCCAGTAGTATGGGCCGTACAGGGGACTATGGCTACACCTTC. It codes for CASSMGRTGDYGYTF.